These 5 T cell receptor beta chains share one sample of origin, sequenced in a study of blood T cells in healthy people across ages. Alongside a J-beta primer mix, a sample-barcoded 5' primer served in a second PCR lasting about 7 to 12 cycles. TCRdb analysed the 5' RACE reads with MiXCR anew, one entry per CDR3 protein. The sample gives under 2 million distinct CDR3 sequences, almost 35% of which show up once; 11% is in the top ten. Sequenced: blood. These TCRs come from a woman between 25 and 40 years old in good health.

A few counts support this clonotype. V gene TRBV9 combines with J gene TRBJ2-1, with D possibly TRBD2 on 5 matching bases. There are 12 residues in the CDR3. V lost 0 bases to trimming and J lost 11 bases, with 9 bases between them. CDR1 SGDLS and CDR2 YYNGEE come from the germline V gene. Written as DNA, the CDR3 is TGTGCCAGCAGCGTAGGAGGGAATCAGCAGTTCTTC. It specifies CASSVGGNQQFF.

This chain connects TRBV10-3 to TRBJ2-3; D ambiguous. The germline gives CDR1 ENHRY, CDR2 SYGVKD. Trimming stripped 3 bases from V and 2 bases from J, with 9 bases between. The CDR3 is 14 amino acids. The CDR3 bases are TGTGCCATCAGTGAAGTTCAGTCCACAGATACGCAGTATTTT. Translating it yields CAISEVQSTDTQYF.

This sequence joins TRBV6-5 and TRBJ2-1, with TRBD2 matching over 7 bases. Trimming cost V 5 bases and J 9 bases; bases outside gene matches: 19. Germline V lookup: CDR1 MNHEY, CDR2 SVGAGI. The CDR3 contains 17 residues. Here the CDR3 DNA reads TGTGCCAGCAGTCTACAGTCTTTACGGGGGACTACACTTGAGCAGTTCTTC. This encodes CASSLQSLRGTTLEQFF.

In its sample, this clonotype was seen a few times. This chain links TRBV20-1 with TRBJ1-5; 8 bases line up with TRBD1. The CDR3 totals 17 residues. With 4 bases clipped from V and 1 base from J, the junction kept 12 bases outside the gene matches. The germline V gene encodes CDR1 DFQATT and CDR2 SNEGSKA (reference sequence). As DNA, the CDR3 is TGCAGTGCTATAGACAGGGGAGTTACGAAGAGCAATCAGCCCCAGCATTTT. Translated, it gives CSAIDRGVTKSNQPQHF.

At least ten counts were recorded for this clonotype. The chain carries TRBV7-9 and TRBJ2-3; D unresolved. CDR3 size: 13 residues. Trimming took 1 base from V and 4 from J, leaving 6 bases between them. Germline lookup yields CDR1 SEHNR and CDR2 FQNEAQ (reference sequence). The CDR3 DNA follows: TGTGCCAGCAGCTTAGGTCGCTCAGATACGCAGTATTTT. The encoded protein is CASSLGRSDTQYF.